One and the same sample provided the 29 T cell receptor beta chains below, sequenced in a study of CD8+ T cells in alopecia areata. Treatment indicated: oral pan-JAK inhibitor, 5-10 mg twice daily. RNA, once extracted, was reverse transcribed into cDNA for use as the sequencing template. Method: immunoSEQ multiplex PCR; TCRdb's copy keeps in-frame clones and lacks some. The table shows about 220,000 clones, with 50% to 70% occurring only once. The sequencing used CD4+ T cells sorted from blood, collected at week 4, from a patient treated with tofacitinib. These receptor sequences come from a human donor with alopecia areata.

This clone was observed once. This chain uses TRBV4-1 with TRBJ2-4; TRBD1 matches at 10 bases. V shed 1 base, J shed 4 bases, and the junction held 7 bases outside the gene matches. CDR1 MGHRA and CDR2 YSYEKL come from the germline V gene. The CDR3 consists of 17 residues. The CDR3 spells CASSQVGQGTYKNIQYF. The CDR3 nucleotides are TGCGCCAGCAGCCAAGTGGGACAGGGGACATATAAAAACATTCAGTACTTC.

V usage is TRBV29-1 and J usage is TRBJ2-1; 9 nucleotides line up with TRBD1. Germline V gene lookup returns CDR1 SQVTM and CDR2 ANQGSEA. Trimming cost V 7 bases and J 9 bases; bases outside gene matches: 13. CDR3 length equals 14 residues. CDR3: CSADPGQGHSEQFF. In DNA form, the CDR3 reads TGCAGCGCGGACCCGGGACAGGGCCATAGTGAGCAGTTCTTC.

The chain uses TRBV6-5 and TRBJ1-5, with 8 bases lining up with TRBD1. The CDR3 contains 15 residues. Germline CDR1 and CDR2: MNHEY and SVGAGI. The J segment lost 7 bases and the V segment lost 0 bases, leaving 5 bases of the junction unmatched. CDR3 residues: CASSYSQGAAQPQHF. DNA of the CDR3: TGTGCCAGCAGTTACTCTCAGGGGGCGGCACAGCCCCAGCATTTT.

V and J are TRBV7-2 and TRBJ2-7; D assignment may be TRBD1 or TRBD2 (5 bases each). From germline, CDR1 is SGHTA and CDR2 FQGNSA. Trimming left V 5 bases short and J 2 bases short, with 25 bases between. The length of the CDR3 is 18 residues. The CDR3 sequence: CASSRLPTSGPLTYEQYF. Here the CDR3 DNA reads TGTGCCAGCAGCCGCTTGCCGACCTCGGGACCCCTAACCTACGAGCAGTACTTC.

The chain has TRBV10-3 and TRBJ2-7; possibly TRBD1 or TRBD2 for D (5 bases each). Trimming left V 2 bases short and J 1 base short, with 18 bases between. CDR1 is ENHRY, CDR2 SYGVKD, per germline. The CDR3 is made up of 17 amino acids. CDR3 in DNA: TGTGCCATCAGTGAGCCCGAGGGGCAGGCGGGTTCCTACGAGCAGTACTTC. This encodes CAISEPEGQAGSYEQYF.

The rearrangement uses TRBV29-1 and TRBJ1-2; possibly TRBD1 for D (5 bases). V lost 7 bases and J lost 4, with 10 bases in between. The CDR3 has 11 residues. Germline loops: CDR1 SQVTM, CDR2 ANQGSEA. The CDR3 spells CSADSLYGYTF. The CDR3 nucleotides read TGCAGCGCCGACAGCCTCTATGGCTACACCTTC.

The rearrangement uses TRBV5-1 and TRBJ1-1, with no clear D. There are 14 residues in the CDR3. Germline assignment: CDR1 SGHRS and CDR2 YFSETQ. V was cut by 0 bases and J by 0 bases, with 6 bases left in between. In DNA form, the CDR3 reads TGCGCCAGCAGCTTGGACACCTTGAACACTGAAGCTTTCTTT. It yields the protein CASSLDTLNTEAFF.

The sample holds a few counts of this clone. This chain links TRBV7-2 with TRBJ2-3; a possible D gene is TRBD2 (5 bases). The CDR3 consists of 17 residues. The V and J ends lost 5 bases and 5 bases respectively, with 23 bases between them. Germline-derived CDR1 and CDR2 are SGHTA and FQGNSA. CDR3 sequence (DNA): TGTGCCAGCAGCCCGTGGGAGACCCGCGCCCCGGGAGATACGCAGTATTTT. Its protein product is CASSPWETRAPGDTQYF.

This clone was counted only a few times. V usage is TRBV10-2 and J usage is TRBJ2-7; 7 nucleotides line up with TRBD1. The CDR3 sequence is 13 residues long. V trimming: 8 bases; J trimming: 7 bases; junction bases outside the gene matches: 11. The germline V gene has CDR1 WSHSY and CDR2 SAAADI. The CDR3 region is CASLRDRSFEQYF. CDR3 nucleotides: TGCGCCAGCCTCCGGGACAGAAGTTTTGAGCAGTACTTC.

The chain is built from TRBV7-2 and TRBJ2-1; 9 nucleotides match TRBD2. Trimming cost V 0 bases and J 8 bases; bases outside gene matches: 2. This CDR3 has 14 residues. Germline assignment: CDR1 SGHTA and CDR2 FQGNSA. The CDR3 protein is CASSLASGGDEQFF. The CDR3 bases are TGTGCCAGCAGCTTAGCTAGCGGGGGCGATGAGCAGTTCTTC.

This clone was seen more than once but under ten times. The genes are TRBV21-1 and TRBJ2-1; TRBD2 is taken as the D call from the table, unchecked against the DNA. TRBV21-1 is reported as a pseudogene. The CDR3 loop spans 16 amino acids. DNA of the CDR3: TGTGCCAGCATCCCCAGGGTTAGCGGGCCTTACAATGAGCAGTTCTTC. Encoded protein: CASIPRVSGPYNEQFF.

This clone was counted between two and nine times. J is TRBJ1-5 and V is TRBV9, with a tentative D call TRBD1 (5 bases). The CDR3 is made up of 15 amino acids. The V and J ends lost 4 bases and 3 bases respectively, with 14 bases between them. Germline V gives CDR1 SGDLS, CDR2 YYNGEE. The CDR3 DNA reads as TGTGCCAGCAGCCCCGGGCCCGGGGCCAATCAGCCCCAGCATTTT. Translation: CASSPGPGANQPQHF.

This clone was picked up a small number of times. The CDR3 DNA reads as TGTGCCAGCTCACCACAAGTTGGGACCGTCGGCGGGGAGCTGTTTTTT. Translated: CASSPQVGTVGGELFF. This rearrangement joins TRBV18 to TRBJ2-2, with D perhaps assigned TRBD1 or TRBD2 (5 bases each). There are 16 residues in the CDR3. Germline assignment: CDR1 KGHSH and CDR2 LQKENI. V gave up 1 base and J gave up 7 bases, with 16 bases separating them. The full variable domain, its missing parts supplied by reference TRBV18 and TRBJ2-2, is NAGVMQNPRHLVRRRGQEARLRCSPMKGHSHVYWYRQLPEEGLKFMVYLQKENIIDESGMPKERFSAEFPKEGPSILRIQQVVRGDSAAYFCASSPQVGTVGGELFFGEGSRLTVL.

The chain joins TRBV5-6 to TRBJ1-1; possibly TRBD1 for D (5 bases). CDR3 length: 12 residues. CDR1 and CDR2 from the germline V gene are SGHDT and YYEEEE. With 1 base removed from V and 8 bases from J, the gap between germline ends came to 9 bases. The CDR3 DNA follows: TGTGCCAGCAGCTTGTCGGGGCCAGAAGCTTTCTTT. Translating it yields CASSLSGPEAFF.

The chain joins TRBV30 to TRBJ2-7; possibly TRBD1 for D (6 bases). CDR1 is GTSNPN and CDR2 is SVGIG in the germline V gene (reference sequence). Trimming stripped 2 bases from V and 6 bases from J, with 23 bases between. The CDR3 sequence is 16 residues long. The CDR3 spells CAWSSKDRSVRGEQYF. CDR3 DNA sequence: TGTGCCTGGAGTTCCAAAGACAGGTCGGTACGAGGCGAGCAGTACTTC.

The chain is built from TRBV7-3 and TRBJ1-6; D is possibly TRBD1 (5 bases). In germline, CDR1 is SGHTA, CDR2 FQGTGA. This CDR3 contains 13 residues. Trimming removed 0 bases from V and 10 bases from J, with 7 bases in between. In DNA form, the CDR3 reads TGTGCCAGCAGCTTAACGGGACCATCACCCCTCCACTTT. It specifies CASSLTGPSPLHF.

V and J are TRBV29-1 and TRBJ1-1; D unclear. V lost 4 bases, J lost 0 bases, and 9 bases lay in between. The germline V gene encodes CDR1 SQVTM and CDR2 ANQGSEA. There are 13 residues in the CDR3. The chain's CDR3 is CSVAGILNTEAFF. DNA for the CDR3: TGCAGCGTTGCAGGTATTTTGAACACTGAAGCTTTCTTT.

The V call is TRBV5-1, the J call TRBJ1-1; D is undetermined. Trimming shortened V by 0 bases and J by 1 base, and 1 base separated the two germline ends. The CDR3 is 12 residues long. The germline CDR1 and CDR2 sequences are SGHRS and YFSETQ. DNA of the CDR3: TGCGCCAGCAGCTTGGCGAACACTGAAGCTTTCTTT. Amino acids: CASSLANTEAFF.

The chain carries TRBV7-2 and TRBJ1-1; D call uncertain. The CDR3 contains 12 residues. In germline, CDR1 is SGHTA, CDR2 FQGNSA. Between the trimmed V and J ends, which lost 0 bases and 10 bases, there was a span of 9 bases. The CDR3 loop reads CASSLARFGAFF. For the CDR3, the DNA is TGTGCCAGCAGCTTAGCGCGATTTGGAGCTTTCTTT. The entire variable domain, with the rest obtained from reference TRBV7-2 and TRBJ1-1, is as follows: GAGVSQSPSNKVTEKGKDVELRCDPISGHTALYWYRQSLGQGLEFLIYFQGNSAPDKSGLPSDRFSAERTGGSVSTLTIQRTQQEDSAVYLCASSLARFGAFFGQGTRLTVV.

This clone was seen only once. The sample carries other DNA sequences with the same CDR3. This rearrangement joins TRBV29-1 to TRBJ1-5, with D uncertain. The germline V gene encodes CDR1 SQVTM and CDR2 ANQGSEA. V was pared by 5 bases and J by 0 bases, with 8 bases between. The length of the CDR3 is 13 residues. DNA for the CDR3: TGCAGCGTTTCAGAAAATAGCAATCAGCCCCAGCATTTT. The encoded protein is CSVSENSNQPQHF.

The gene calls are TRBV6-6 and TRBJ2-7; 9 nucleotides line up with TRBD2. V dropped 2 bases and J dropped 1; count of bases not matched to a gene: 6. CDR3 length equals 16 residues. Germline loops: CDR1 MNHNY, CDR2 SVGAGI (reference sequence). The CDR3 spells CASSYSSGGRSYEQYF. The CDR3 coding sequence is TGTGCCAGCAGTTACAGTAGCGGGGGTCGATCCTACGAGCAGTACTTC.

The chain links TRBV11-2 to TRBJ2-3; TRBD2 is a possible D gene (6 bases). Germline V gives CDR1 SGHAT, CDR2 FQNNGV. The CDR3 contains 15 residues. V lost 4 bases and J lost 0, with 11 bases in between. The CDR3 nucleotides read TGTGCCAGCAGCTATCCCGGACTAAGCACAGATACGCAGTATTTT. As protein: CASSYPGLSTDTQYF.

This clone was counted a few times. The CDR3 DNA sequence: TGTGCCAGTAGTATAGGTGCCGCAAAGTACGAGCAGTACTTC. Translating gives CASSIGAAKYEQYF. This chain uses TRBV19 with TRBJ2-7; D gene unclear. The CDR3 contains 14 residues. Looked up from germline, CDR1 is LNHDA and CDR2 is SQIVND (reference sequence). The V gene lost 1 base and the J gene lost 4 bases, with 11 bases spanning the gap.

In its sample, this clone was seen once. The chain employs TRBV14 and TRBJ2-3; possibly TRBD2 for D (6 bases). The ends were cut back, 1 base at V and 6 bases at J, with 20 bases in the middle. Germline V gene sequence: CDR1 SGHDN, CDR2 FVKESK. This CDR3 has 17 amino acids. The CDR3 nucleotides are TGTGCCAGCAGCCAAGGAGGAATAACCGGGACTTTCGATACGCAGTATTTT. It yields the protein CASSQGGITGTFDTQYF.

The chain combines TRBV7-2 with TRBJ1-5; D might be TRBD1 (5 bases). CDR3 size: 15 residues. Germline V CDR1 and CDR2: SGHTA, FQGNSA. With 5 bases removed from V and 1 base from J, the gap between germline ends came to 12 bases. The CDR3 region is CASSISTVSNQPQHF. In DNA, the CDR3 is TGTGCCAGCAGCATATCGACAGTCAGCAATCAGCCCCAGCATTTT. The variable domain in full, completed from reference TRBV7-2 and TRBJ1-5, reads GAGVSQSPSNKVTEKGKDVELRCDPISGHTALYWYRQSLGQGLEFLIYFQGNSAPDKSGLPSDRFSAERTGGSVSTLTIQRTQQEDSAVYLCASSISTVSNQPQHFGDGTRLSIL.

The chain employs TRBV6-5 and TRBJ1-2, with a weak D call TRBD1 (6 bases). This CDR3 has 12 amino acids. In germline, CDR1 is MNHEY, CDR2 SVGAGI. Trimming removed 6 bases at V and 3 bases at J, with 8 bases between. This chain's CDR3 is CASSRGHYGYTF. The CDR3 DNA reads as TGTGCCAGCAGCAGGGGACACTATGGCTACACCTTC.

The V and J genes are TRBV29-1 and TRBJ1-1; D unclear. The length of the CDR3 is 13 residues. Trimming left V 4 bases short and J 0 bases short, with 9 bases between. Germline loops: CDR1 SQVTM, CDR2 ANQGSEA. The CDR3 protein is CSVVGVMNTEAFF. CDR3 sequence (DNA): TGCAGCGTTGTAGGAGTAATGAACACTGAAGCTTTCTTT.

V and J are TRBV30 and TRBJ2-1; TRBD2 matches at 8 bases. CDR1 and CDR2 from the germline V gene are GTSNPN and SVGIG (reference sequence). The CDR3 consists of 13 residues. V shed 2 bases, J shed 8 bases, and the junction held 5 bases outside the gene matches. CDR3 in DNA: TGTGCCTGGAGTACCAGCGGGGGCGATGAGCAGTTCTTC. Translation gives CAWSTSGGDEQFF.

The V call is TRBV29-1, the J call TRBJ1-2; tentatively, D is TRBD1 (5 bases). Between the trimmed V and J ends, which lost 0 bases and 4 bases, there was a span of 18 bases. This CDR3 spans 16 amino acids. Germline V lookup: CDR1 SQVTM, CDR2 ANQGSEA. CDR3 protein: CSVEESGWPGTYGYTF. In DNA, the CDR3 is TGCAGCGTTGAAGAAAGTGGGTGGCCAGGGACCTATGGCTACACCTTC.